One sample yielded the 20 T cell receptor beta chains listed below, sequenced in a study of blood T cell repertoires in COVID-19. TCRdb's table, derived via immunoSEQ multiplex PCR, lists solely in-frame clones and lacks some. The sample holds some 120,000 clones, approximately 80% seen once. Material: peripheral blood. These receptors were taken from a woman aged 45-60 years with acute or convalescent COVID-19.

The J gene is TRBJ1-1, the V gene TRBV18, with 8 nucleotides matching TRBD1. CDR3 length: 17 residues. In germline, CDR1 is KGHSH, CDR2 LQKENI. Trimming took 2 bases from V and 4 from J; bases not matched to a gene: 12. The CDR3 bases are TGTGCCAGCTCACCAGTAGGATTTGGACAGGGTACCACTGAAGCTTTCTTT. The encoded protein is CASSPVGFGQGTTEAFF.

The chain links TRBV6-2 or TRBV6-3 to TRBJ2-7; TRBD1 agrees at 8 bases. The ends lost 6 bases at V and 6 bases at J; junction bases unmatched: 7. CDR1 and CDR2 from the germline V gene are MNHEY and SVGEGT. This CDR3 comprises 13 residues. The CDR3 here is CASSRTGRIEQYF. The DNA for the CDR3 is TGTGCCAGCAGCCGGACAGGGCGGATCGAGCAGTACTTC.

The chain employs TRBV19 and TRBJ1-5, with TRBD1 matching over 8 bases. This CDR3 has 14 amino acids. Unmatched junction bases numbered 7, after V lost 6 bases and J lost 6 bases. CDR1 LNHDA and CDR2 SQIVND come from the germline V gene (reference sequence). The CDR3 is CASRVDRGSQPQHF. CDR3 DNA: TGTGCCAGTAGGGTCGACAGGGGTTCTCAGCCCCAGCATTTT.

V is TRBV19 and J is TRBJ1-4; 9 nucleotides agree with TRBD1. The CDR3 is 15 residues long. V shed 6 bases and J 7 bases; nucleotides not matched to a gene: 9. The germline gives CDR1 LNHDA, CDR2 SQIVND (reference sequence). The CDR3 nucleotides read TGTGCCAGTAGCCCCGGTGAGACAGGGGGTGAAAAACTGTTTTTT. It encodes CASSPGETGGEKLFF.

The chain combines TRBV10-2 with TRBJ2-7, with 8 bases lining up with TRBD1. Germline CDR1 is WSHSY and CDR2 is SAAADI. J gave up 6 bases and V 1 base, and 5 bases lay outside the gene matches. CDR3 size: 14 residues. The CDR3: CASSEWAGGVEQYF. CDR3 DNA: TGCGCCAGCAGTGAGTGGGCAGGGGGCGTCGAGCAGTACTTC.

This chain joins TRBV5-1 and TRBJ2-3; 8 bases are a match to TRBD2. Germline CDR1 is SGHRS and CDR2 is YFSETQ. The CDR3 is made up of 16 amino acids. Trimming removed 2 bases from V and 2 bases from J; junction bases left unmatched: 7. The CDR3 nucleotides read TGCGCCAGCAGCTTCGGAACTAGCGGAACCACAGATACGCAGTATTTT. This codes for CASSFGTSGTTDTQYF.

The V gene is TRBV6-5, the J gene TRBJ1-5, with 10 nucleotides matching TRBD1. The V gene's germline CDR1 is MNHEY and CDR2 SVGAGI. V lost 6 bases, J lost 4 bases, and 6 bases stayed unmatched. The CDR3 has 15 amino acids. The CDR3 bases are TGTGCCAGCAGGGCGGGACAGGGGCGTAATCAGCCCCAGCATTTT. Translating gives CASRAGQGRNQPQHF.

The chain uses TRBV6-6 and TRBJ1-1; 9 nucleotides align to TRBD1. This CDR3 contains 12 residues. Trimming took 5 bases from V and 10 from J; bases not matched to a gene: 5. Germline assignment: CDR1 MNHNY and CDR2 SVGAGI (reference sequence). The CDR3 DNA sequence: TGTGCCAGCAGTACCGGACAGGGGCCAGCTTTCTTT. This encodes CASSTGQGPAFF.

This clone was picked up a small number of times. This sequence joins TRBV4-1 and TRBJ1-2; possibly TRBD1 for D (6 bases). Germline V gives CDR1 MGHRA, CDR2 YSYEKL. CDR3 length equals 16 residues. V dropped 5 bases and J dropped 2 bases, with 18 bases sitting between them. CDR3 protein: CASSYNYQGTNYGYTF. The CDR3 nucleotides are TGCGCCAGCAGCTACAACTACCAGGGGACCAACTATGGCTACACCTTC.

The chain uses TRBV15 and TRBJ2-7; 11 bases match TRBD1. J lost 3 bases, V lost 1 base, and 2 bases had no gene match. Germline V gene sequence: CDR1 LNHNV, CDR2 YYDKDF (reference sequence). The CDR3 consists of 15 residues. The CDR3 DNA reads TGTGCCACCAGCAGAGGGGGACAGGGGGTCTACGAGCAGTACTTC. This gives the protein CATSRGGQGVYEQYF.

This sequence joins TRBV19 and TRBJ1-5, with D tentatively TRBD1 (6 bases). The CDR3 sequence is 14 residues long. V lost 3 bases and J 4 bases, leaving 10 bases between the germline ends. Germline V gene sequence: CDR1 LNHDA, CDR2 SQIVND (reference sequence). The CDR3 nucleotides read TGTGCCAGTAGTATTATGAGGGGGAATCAGCCCCAGCATTTT. It is translated as CASSIMRGNQPQHF.

V gene TRBV30 combines with J gene TRBJ1-5; D perhaps matches TRBD1 (5 bases). Trimming removed 1 base from V and 4 bases from J, with 8 bases in between. This CDR3 spans 13 amino acids. The V gene's germline CDR1 is GTSNPN and CDR2 SVGIG (reference sequence). DNA of the CDR3: TGTGCCTGGAGTGCCGCAGGGAATCAGCCCCAGCATTTT. Translation: CAWSAAGNQPQHF.

This clone came up a few times. The sample contains more than one DNA sequence encoding this CDR3. V gene TRBV2 combines with J gene TRBJ1-5; 9 bases align to TRBD1. The CDR3 spans 14 residues. Unmatched junction bases numbered 0, after V lost 4 bases and J lost 2 bases. Germline V gives CDR1 SNHLY, CDR2 FYNNEI. The CDR3: CASSGTGGNQPQHF. CDR3 coding DNA: TGTGCCAGCAGTGGGACAGGGGGCAATCAGCCCCAGCATTTT.

This clone was recorded only once. This chain uses TRBV6-5 with TRBJ1-3; D call uncertain. The CDR3 extends over 13 amino acids. Germline V gives CDR1 MNHEY, CDR2 SVGAGI. V lost 5 bases, J lost 0 bases, and 5 bases lay in between. CDR3 sequence (DNA): TGTGCCAGCAGTACACGCTCTGGAAACACCATATATTTT. Residues: CASSTRSGNTIYF.

This rearrangement joins TRBV28 to TRBJ1-5; perhaps TRBD1 as D (6 bases). The germline gives CDR1 MDHEN, CDR2 SYDVKM. Between the trimmed V and J ends, which lost 3 bases and 10 bases, there was a span of 10 bases. The CDR3 is 12 amino acids. CDR3 nucleotides: TGTGCCAGCAGTTTCAACAGGGATCCCCAGCATTTT. Protein sequence: CASSFNRDPQHF.

CDR3 residues: CASSPRSGGGLDTQYF. Here the CDR3 DNA reads TGTGCCAGCAGCCCCCGGAGCGGGGGGGGGTTGGATACGCAGTATTTT. The gene calls are TRBV9 and TRBJ2-3, with 10 bases fitting TRBD2. V was pared by 4 bases and J by 6 bases, with 11 bases of the junction left unmatched. Germline V CDR1 and CDR2: SGDLS, YYNGEE. The CDR3 consists of 16 residues.

This sequence joins TRBV6-5 and TRBJ1-2, with a possible D match to TRBD1 (5 bases). Between the trimmed V and J ends, which lost 5 bases and 6 bases, there was a span of 16 bases. This CDR3 has 14 amino acids. Looked up from germline, CDR1 is MNHEY and CDR2 is SVGAGI. The CDR3 loop is CASSPSRQGNGYTF. The CDR3 DNA reads as TGTGCCAGCAGTCCAAGCAGGCAGGGTAATGGCTACACCTTC.

The rearrangement links TRBV19 to TRBJ1-6, with D unclear. Germline lookup yields CDR1 LNHDA and CDR2 SQIVND (reference sequence). There are 15 residues in the CDR3. V dropped 5 bases and J dropped 0 bases, with 8 bases sitting between them. In nucleotides, the CDR3 is TGTGCCAGTAGTGGCCGGAGCTCCTATAATTCACCCCTCCACTTT. It is translated as CASSGRSSYNSPLHF.

The chain joins TRBV29-1 to TRBJ2-7; D is possibly TRBD1 (5 bases). The CDR3 extends over 16 amino acids. Germline V gives CDR1 SQVTM, CDR2 ANQGSEA. Trimming cost V 7 bases and J 2 bases, with 24 bases left between them. CDR3 in DNA: TGCAGCGCCAAAGCCGCCCCAGGAAAAGGGGCCTACGAGCAGTACTTC. This encodes CSAKAAPGKGAYEQYF.

The chain is built from TRBV14 and TRBJ2-2; D remains ambiguous. V shed 1 base and J shed 7 bases, with 10 bases lying between them. The CDR3 spans 14 residues. Per the germline V gene, CDR1 is SGHDN and CDR2 is FVKESK. CDR3 sequence reads: CASSQVLSGGELFF. The CDR3 region has the DNA TGTGCCAGCAGCCAAGTGTTGAGTGGCGGGGAGCTGTTTTTT.